These 5 T cell receptor beta chains were sequenced from one sample in a study of OX40 agonist ivuxolimab in advanced cancers. Sequencing used immunoSEQ multiplex PCR; TCRdb keeps in-frame clones, though not all of them. The profile shows approximately 26,000 clones, around 85% of them singletons. This material consisted of CD4+ or CD8+ T cells sorted from blood, taken in a trial of the OX40 agonist ivuxolimab. The receptors here all came from an adult with an advanced solid tumor such as melanoma, head and neck, liver or kidney cancer.

The chain combines TRBV28 with TRBJ2-1; D ambiguous. The CDR3 extends over 11 amino acids. Germline values: CDR1 MDHEN, CDR2 SYDVKM. Trimming removed 7 bases at V and 3 bases at J, with 4 bases between. CDR3 amino acids: CASNDYNEQFF. Here the CDR3 DNA reads TGTGCCAGCAACGACTACAATGAGCAGTTCTTC.

This clone came up once. V is TRBV4-3 and J is TRBJ2-5; no clear D. Per the germline V gene, CDR1 is LGHNA and CDR2 is YSLEER. This CDR3 region has 13 residues. Trimming shortened V by 0 bases and J by 8 bases, and 10 bases separated the two germline ends. The CDR3 protein is CASSQDQGSTQYF. The CDR3 DNA reads as TGCGCCAGCAGCCAAGATCAAGGCTCCACCCAGTACTTC.

The J gene is TRBJ2-2, the V gene TRBV11-2, with D hard to call. Germline-derived CDR1 and CDR2 are SGHAT and FQNNGV. The CDR3 length is 14 residues. V gave up 0 bases and J gave up 8 bases, with 10 bases separating them. CDR3 nucleotides: TGTGCCAGCAGCTTAGATCTTTCCAGGGGGGAGCTGTTTTTT. Translating it yields CASSLDLSRGELFF. The full variable domain, in which reference TRBV11-2 and TRBJ2-2 provide the parts outside the CDR3, is EAGVAQSPRYKIIEKRQSVAFWCNPISGHATLYWYQQILGQGPKLLIQFQNNGVVDDSQLPKDRFSAERLKGVDSTLKIQPAKLEDSAVYLCASSLDLSRGELFFGEGSRLTVL.

The CDR3 loop is CASGLGTNQPQHF. The CDR3 DNA is TGTGCTAGTGGTTTGGGAACCAATCAGCCCCAGCATTTT. The rearrangement links TRBV12-5 to TRBJ1-5; D is unclear. Germline V gene sequence: CDR1 LGHNT, CDR2 FRNRAP. The V end was cut by 1 base, the J end by 3 bases, with 4 bases between. The CDR3 contains 13 residues.

This clone was seen a single time. This sequence joins TRBV9 and TRBJ1-2; 7 bases match TRBD1. J was trimmed by 0 bases and V by 3 bases; bases with no gene match: 5. CDR3 length: 15 amino acids. Germline V gene data show CDR1 as SGDLS and CDR2 as YYNGEE. The CDR3: CASSDGTATNYGYTF. CDR3 in DNA: TGTGCCAGCAGCGATGGGACAGCCACTAACTATGGCTACACCTTC.